These 11 T cell receptor beta chains share one sample of origin, sequenced in a study of blood T cell repertoires in COVID-19. Clones were sequenced by immunoSEQ multiplex PCR, and TCRdb holds only the in-frame ones, with some missing. The sample has more than 45,000 clones, 70% to 90% seen once. The specimen was peripheral blood. All receptors derive from a man in his 60s with acute or convalescent COVID-19.

This clone occurred once. The chain couples TRBV30 to TRBJ1-2, with 8 bases lining up with TRBD1. Germline V gene lookup returns CDR1 GTSNPN and CDR2 SVGIG (reference sequence). This CDR3 has 13 amino acids. Germline trimming cut 5 bases from V and 3 bases from J; bases unmatched to any gene: 5. CDR3 protein: CAWARQGYYGYTF. CDR3 DNA: TGTGCCTGGGCCCGACAGGGGTACTATGGCTACACCTTC.

The V and J genes are TRBV20-1 and TRBJ2-7; no clear D gene. Germline V gene data show CDR1 as DFQATT and CDR2 as SNEGSKA (reference sequence). The V and J ends lost 5 bases and 2 bases respectively, with 7 bases between them. The CDR3 runs 11 residues. This CDR3 is CSADLTYEQYF. For the CDR3, the DNA is TGCAGTGCTGACTTGACCTACGAGCAGTACTTC.

This chain uses TRBV6-7 with TRBJ2-5; 8 bases match TRBD1. TRBV6-7 is recorded as an ORF, its role being uncertain. CDR3 length: 14 amino acids. Trimming at V came to 4 bases and at J to 3 bases, leaving 4 bases not matched to a gene. The CDR3 DNA reads as TGTGCCAGCAGTTCCCCGACAGGGGAAGAGACCCAGTACTTC. Translating it yields CASSSPTGEETQYF.

This clone was observed a single time. This sequence joins TRBV28 and TRBJ1-5; 8 positions match TRBD1. Germline lookup yields CDR1 MDHEN and CDR2 SYDVKM. This CDR3 has 15 amino acids. The junction had 6 bases not matched to a gene; V was cut back by 5 bases and J by 3 bases. The DNA for the CDR3 is TGTGCCAGCAGTAAGGACAGGGCCCTCAATCAGCCCCAGCATTTT. It is translated as CASSKDRALNQPQHF.

The chain combines TRBV6-2 or TRBV6-3 with TRBJ2-7; D is ambiguous. CDR3 size: 13 residues. The V gene lost 2 bases and the J gene lost 0 bases, with 5 bases spanning the gap. Per the germline V gene, CDR1 is MNHEY and CDR2 is SVGEGT. Written as DNA, the CDR3 is TGTGCCAGCAGTTACAGCGTCTCCTACGAGCAGTACTTC. Its translation is CASSYSVSYEQYF.

V usage is TRBV19 and J usage is TRBJ1-1; D perhaps matches TRBD1 (5 bases). The CDR3 has 18 residues. The V gene lost 3 bases and the J gene lost 7 bases, with 27 bases spanning the gap. Germline CDR1 is LNHDA and CDR2 is SQIVND (reference sequence). The CDR3, as DNA: TGTGCCAGTAGTATCCCACTGATCAGGGCGAGCTTGGGTTTTGAAGCTTTCTTT. This gives the protein CASSIPLIRASLGFEAFF.

J is TRBJ1-2 and V is TRBV6-2 or TRBV6-3; weak D call: TRBD1 (6 bases). Trimming stripped 2 bases from V and 8 bases from J, with 15 bases between. CDR1 and CDR2 from the germline V gene are MNHEY and SVGEGT. The CDR3 extends over 14 amino acids. In DNA form, the CDR3 reads TGTGCCAGCAGTTACGTGGCAGGGGTGCGAGGCTACACCTTC. The encoded protein is CASSYVAGVRGYTF.

The V gene is TRBV5-1, the J gene TRBJ1-1, with 7 bases identical to TRBD1. The CDR3 totals 15 residues. Unmatched junction bases numbered 8, after V lost 4 bases and J lost 2 bases. The germline CDR1 and CDR2 sequences are SGHRS and YFSETQ. The CDR3 protein is CASSTRQGPNTEAFF. The CDR3 DNA is TGCGCCAGCAGCACCCGACAGGGACCCAACACTGAAGCTTTCTTT.

The V call is TRBV19, the J call TRBJ1-1; 7 positions match TRBD1. The CDR3 covers 13 residues. V lost 3 bases to trimming and J lost 5 bases; unmatched junction nucleotides: 3. Germline V gives CDR1 LNHDA, CDR2 SQIVND (reference sequence). The DNA of the CDR3 is TGTGCCAGTAGTATCGACAGGGAGACTGAAGCTTTCTTT. Translated, it gives CASSIDRETEAFF.

V gene TRBV10-3 combines with J gene TRBJ1-1; D gene unclear. From germline, CDR1 is ENHRY and CDR2 SYGVKD. The CDR3 spans 12 residues. V was clipped by 4 bases and J by 8 bases, with 11 bases between them. CDR3 bases: TGTGCCATCAGTGCGGGAACGGAGGAAGCTTTCTTT. Its protein product is CAISAGTEEAFF.

The chain is built from TRBV11-3 and TRBJ2-6, with a possible D match to TRBD1 (5 bases). Germline assignment: CDR1 SGHNT and CDR2 YENEEA. With 1 base removed from V and 0 bases from J, the gap between germline ends came to 10 bases. The CDR3 totals 17 residues. The CDR3 is CASSLGTINSGANVLTF. The DNA of the CDR3 is TGTGCCAGCAGCTTAGGGACAATAAACTCTGGGGCCAACGTCCTGACTTTC.